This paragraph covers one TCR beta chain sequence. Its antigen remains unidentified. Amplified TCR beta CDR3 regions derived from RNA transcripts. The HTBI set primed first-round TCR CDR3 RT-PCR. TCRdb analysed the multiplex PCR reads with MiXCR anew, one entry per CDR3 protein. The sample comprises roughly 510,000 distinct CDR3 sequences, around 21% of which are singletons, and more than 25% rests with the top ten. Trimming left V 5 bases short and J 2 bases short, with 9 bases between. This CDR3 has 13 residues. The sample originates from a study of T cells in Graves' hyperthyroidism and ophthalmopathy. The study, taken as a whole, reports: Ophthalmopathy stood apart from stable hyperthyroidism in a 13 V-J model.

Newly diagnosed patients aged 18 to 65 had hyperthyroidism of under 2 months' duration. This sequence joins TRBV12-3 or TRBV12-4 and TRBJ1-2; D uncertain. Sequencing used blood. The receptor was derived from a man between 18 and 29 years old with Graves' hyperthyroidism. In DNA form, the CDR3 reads TGTGCCAGCAGTCCCACCCCCAACTATGGCTACACCTTC. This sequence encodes CASSPTPNYGYTF.